Shown below are 5 T cell receptor beta chains from a single sample sequenced in a study of blood T cell repertoires in COVID-19. Measured with immunoSEQ multiplex PCR; TCRdb has only the in-frame clones, and not every one. The sample has fewer than 30,000 clones, roughly 89% seen once. Sequenced sample: peripheral blood. The receptor set was obtained from a human donor in a cohort sampled during active COVID-19.

The rearrangement joins TRBV14 to TRBJ2-3, with 12 bases fitting TRBD2. Germline CDR1 is SGHDN and CDR2 is FVKESK. The trim removed 1 base at V and 5 bases at J, leaving 4 bases unmatched. The CDR3 consists of 16 residues. The CDR3 nucleotides read TGTGCCAGCAGCCAAGGGGTGACTAGCGGGGGAGATACGCAGTATTTT. This encodes CASSQGVTSGGDTQYF.

The chain links TRBV27 to TRBJ2-7; 8 bases are shared with TRBD1. The V segment lost 4 bases and the J segment 3 bases; nucleotides outside the gene matches: 5. This CDR3 is 14 amino acids long. Germline loops: CDR1 MNHEY, CDR2 SMNVEV (reference sequence). CDR3 DNA: TGTGCCAGCAGTTCGGGACAGGCCATCTACGAGCAGTACTTC. Protein: CASSSGQAIYEQYF.

The genes are TRBV5-4 and TRBJ2-7, with 9 nucleotides matching TRBD2. Germline trimming cut 3 bases from V and 0 bases from J; bases unmatched to any gene: 4. The CDR3 runs 15 residues. Germline CDR1 and CDR2: SGHNT and YYREEE (reference sequence). CDR3 protein: CASSSGTSHSYEQYF. The DNA of the CDR3 is TGTGCCAGCAGCTCCGGGACTAGCCACTCCTACGAGCAGTACTTC.

The V and J genes are TRBV19 and TRBJ2-2; the match to TRBD2 covers 8 bases. Germline loops: CDR1 LNHDA, CDR2 SQIVND (reference sequence). V was pared by 6 bases and J by 0 bases, with 6 bases of the junction left unmatched. There are 16 residues in the CDR3. This chain's CDR3 is CASSVGGGSNTGELFF. The CDR3 nucleotides read TGTGCCAGTAGCGTCGGGGGGGGTTCGAACACCGGGGAGCTGTTTTTT.

This rearrangement joins TRBV5-6 to TRBJ1-1, with TRBD1 matching over 10 bases. With V trimmed by 5 bases and J by 8 bases, 9 bases remained unmatched. Germline CDR1 reads SGHDT; CDR2 reads YYEEEE. CDR3 length equals 14 residues. The CDR3 region is CASSSIPGQGEAFF. The CDR3 bases are TGTGCCAGCAGTTCAATACCGGGACAGGGGGAAGCTTTCTTT.